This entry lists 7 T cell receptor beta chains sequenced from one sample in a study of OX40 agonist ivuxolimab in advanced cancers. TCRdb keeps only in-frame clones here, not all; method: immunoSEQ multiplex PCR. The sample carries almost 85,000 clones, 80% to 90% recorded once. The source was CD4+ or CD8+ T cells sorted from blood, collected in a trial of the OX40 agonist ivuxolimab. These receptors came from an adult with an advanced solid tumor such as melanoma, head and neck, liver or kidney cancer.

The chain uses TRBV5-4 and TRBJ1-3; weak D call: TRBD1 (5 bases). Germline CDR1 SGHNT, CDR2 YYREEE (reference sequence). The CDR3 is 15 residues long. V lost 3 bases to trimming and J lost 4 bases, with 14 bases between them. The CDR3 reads CASSSGPGGGNTIYF. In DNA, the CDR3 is TGTGCCAGCAGCTCGGGCCCGGGGGGAGGAAACACCATATATTTT.

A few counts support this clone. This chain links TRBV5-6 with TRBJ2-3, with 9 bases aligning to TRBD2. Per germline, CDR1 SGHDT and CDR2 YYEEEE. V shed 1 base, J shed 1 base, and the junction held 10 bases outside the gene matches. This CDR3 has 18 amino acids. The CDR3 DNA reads TGTGCCAGCAGCTTGCCGAGCGGGGGGCCGTATGGCACAGATACGCAGTATTTT. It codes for CASSLPSGGPYGTDTQYF.

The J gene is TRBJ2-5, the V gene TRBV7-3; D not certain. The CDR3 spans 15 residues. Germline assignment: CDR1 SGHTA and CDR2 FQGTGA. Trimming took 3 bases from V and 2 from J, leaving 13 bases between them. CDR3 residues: CASSFIAGAQETQYF. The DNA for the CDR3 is TGTGCCAGCAGCTTCATTGCCGGAGCTCAAGAGACCCAGTACTTC.

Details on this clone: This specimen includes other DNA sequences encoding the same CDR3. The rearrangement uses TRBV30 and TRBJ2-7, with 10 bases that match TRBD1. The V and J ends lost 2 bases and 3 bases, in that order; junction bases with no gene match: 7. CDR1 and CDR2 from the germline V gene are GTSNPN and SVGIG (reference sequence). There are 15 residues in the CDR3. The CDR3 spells CAWSPGQGIIYEQYF. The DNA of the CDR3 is TGTGCCTGGAGTCCGGGACAGGGGATTATCTACGAGCAGTACTTC. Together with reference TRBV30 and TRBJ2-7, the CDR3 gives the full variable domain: SQTIHQWPATLVQPVGSPLSLECTVEGTSNPNLYWYRQAAGRGLQLLFYSVGIGQISSEVPQNLSASRPQDRQFILSSKKLLLSDSGFYLCAWSPGQGIIYEQYFGPGTRLTVT.

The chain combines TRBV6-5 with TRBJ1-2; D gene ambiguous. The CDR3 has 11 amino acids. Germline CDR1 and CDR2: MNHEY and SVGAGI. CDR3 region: CGAGPDYGYTF. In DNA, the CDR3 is TGTGGGGCTGGGCCCGACTATGGCTACACCTTC.

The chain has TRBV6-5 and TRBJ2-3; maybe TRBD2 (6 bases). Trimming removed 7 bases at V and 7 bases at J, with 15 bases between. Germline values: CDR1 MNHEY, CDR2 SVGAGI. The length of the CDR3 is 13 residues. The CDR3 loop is CASKSGGANTQYF. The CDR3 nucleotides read TGTGCCAGCAAATCTGGCGGGGCCAATACGCAGTATTTT.

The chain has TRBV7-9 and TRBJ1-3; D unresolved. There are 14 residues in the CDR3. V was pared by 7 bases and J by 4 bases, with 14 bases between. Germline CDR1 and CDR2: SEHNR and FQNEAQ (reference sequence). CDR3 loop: CASMRREEGNTIYF. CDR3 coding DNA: TGTGCCAGCATGCGGCGGGAGGAGGGAAACACCATATATTTT.